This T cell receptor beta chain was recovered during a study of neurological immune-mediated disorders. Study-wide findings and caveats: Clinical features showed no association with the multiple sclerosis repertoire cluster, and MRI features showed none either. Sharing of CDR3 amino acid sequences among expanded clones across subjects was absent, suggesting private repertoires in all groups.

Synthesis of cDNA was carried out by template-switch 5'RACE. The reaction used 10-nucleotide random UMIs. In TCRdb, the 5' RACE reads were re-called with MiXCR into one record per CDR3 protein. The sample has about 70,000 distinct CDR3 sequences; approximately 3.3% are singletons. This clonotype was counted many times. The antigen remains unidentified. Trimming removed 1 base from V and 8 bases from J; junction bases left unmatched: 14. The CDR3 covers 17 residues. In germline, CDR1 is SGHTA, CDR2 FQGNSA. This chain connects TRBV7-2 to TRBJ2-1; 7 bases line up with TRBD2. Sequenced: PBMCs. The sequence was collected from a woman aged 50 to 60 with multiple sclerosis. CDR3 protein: CASSLVVRGGGIDEQFF. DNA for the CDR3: TGTGCCAGCAGCTTAGTTGTTCGCGGCGGGGGTATTGATGAGCAGTTCTTC.